The 31 T cell receptor beta chains presented below share a single source sample, sequenced in a study of blood T cell repertoires in COVID-19. Sequenced by immunoSEQ multiplex PCR; TCRdb stores in-frame clones only, minus some. The repertoire has about 300,000 clones, over 75% of them found once; the top ten carry 6.5% to 8%. Material for sequencing was peripheral blood. The source of these receptors is a woman in her twenties or thirties with COVID-19, enrolled during active disease.

The chain has TRBV18 and TRBJ2-7, with 7 bases that match TRBD1. After removal of 4 bases from V and 0 bases from J, the junction contained 12 bases not matched to a gene. Germline V gene sequence: CDR1 KGHSH, CDR2 LQKENI. The length of the CDR3 is 17 residues. CDR3 sequence: CASSLANRGYSSYEQYF. CDR3 DNA: TGTGCCAGCTCACTCGCCAACAGGGGATATAGCTCCTACGAGCAGTACTTC. Filled out from reference TRBV18 and TRBJ2-7, the complete variable domain reads NAGVMQNPRHLVRRRGQEARLRCSPMKGHSHVYWYRQLPEEGLKFMVYLQKENIIDESGMPKERFSAEFPKEGPSILRIQQVVRGDSAAYFCASSLANRGYSSYEQYFGPGTRLTVT.

This chain links TRBV11-3 with TRBJ2-3, with TRBD1 matching over 7 bases. The CDR3 extends over 15 amino acids. Germline V gives CDR1 SGHNT, CDR2 YENEEA. Unmatched junction bases numbered 4, after V lost 4 bases and J lost 0 bases. In DNA, the CDR3 is TGTGCCAGCAGCTCCAGACAGGGTAGCACAGATACGCAGTATTTT. Its translation is CASSSRQGSTDTQYF.

This clone appeared once. V usage is TRBV10-3 and J usage is TRBJ2-7; weak D call: TRBD1 (5 bases). This CDR3 has 13 amino acids. The germline CDR1 and CDR2 sequences are ENHRY and SYGVKD. V was trimmed by 6 bases and J by 2 bases, leaving 11 bases between them. The CDR3: CAISDSVAYEQYF. The DNA for the CDR3 is TGTGCCATCAGCGACAGCGTAGCCTACGAGCAGTACTTC.

The rearrangement joins TRBV20-1 to TRBJ1-1; 8 bases map to TRBD1. CDR1 is DFQATT and CDR2 is SNEGSKA in the germline V gene (reference sequence). Trimming removed 3 bases from V and 4 bases from J; junction bases left unmatched: 4. The CDR3 length is 13 residues. CDR3: CSASRQGRTEAFF. The CDR3 nucleotides are TGCAGTGCTAGTCGACAGGGGCGCACTGAAGCTTTCTTT.

This clone has only one observation. CDR3 residues: CASREESNTGELFF. CDR3 DNA: TGCGCCAGCAGGGAGGAATCGAACACCGGGGAGCTGTTTTTT. V gene TRBV5-1 combines with J gene TRBJ2-2, with D perhaps TRBD2 (5 bases). Germline V gene data show CDR1 as SGHRS and CDR2 as YFSETQ. V was cut by 5 bases and J by 0 bases, with 8 bases left in between. CDR3 length: 14 residues.

This chain joins TRBV29-1 and TRBJ1-2; no reliable D call. This CDR3 region has 13 residues. V lost 2 bases and J 5 bases, leaving 12 bases between the germline ends. Germline V gives CDR1 SQVTM, CDR2 ANQGSEA. CDR3 loop: CSVENWADYGYTF. CDR3 nucleotide sequence: TGCAGCGTTGAAAATTGGGCAGATTATGGCTACACCTTC.

The CDR3 DNA follows: TGTGCCAGTAGTAGGGGGGGTCGGACGGCATCCTACGAGCAGTACTTC. Translating it yields CASSRGGRTASYEQYF. The chain couples TRBV19 to TRBJ2-7, with 7 bases that match TRBD2. Germline V gives CDR1 LNHDA, CDR2 SQIVND (reference sequence). After removal of 4 bases from V and 1 base from J, the junction contained 10 bases not matched to a gene. CDR3 length: 16 amino acids.

The rearrangement uses TRBV7-6 and TRBJ2-2; 14 nucleotides align to TRBD2. The CDR3 loop spans 17 amino acids. V trimming: 5 bases; J trimming: 3 bases; junction bases outside the gene matches: 5. Germline V CDR1 and CDR2: SGHVS, FNYEAQ. CDR3 residues: CASSVRTSGRHTGELFF. The CDR3 nucleotides are TGTGCCAGCAGCGTACGGACTAGCGGGAGGCACACCGGGGAGCTGTTTTTT.

This chain connects TRBV6-6 to TRBJ1-5; D is ambiguous. Trimming removed 4 bases from V and 4 bases from J, with 8 bases in between. The CDR3 is 13 residues long. Germline V gives CDR1 MNHNY, CDR2 SVGAGI (reference sequence). DNA of the CDR3: TGTGCCAGCAGTTCGCCAGAAAATCAGCCCCAGCATTTT. It yields the protein CASSSPENQPQHF.

The CDR3 DNA is TGTGCCAGCAGCCCGGGACTAGGTCTTTTTAATGAGCAGTTCTTC. This translates into CASSPGLGLFNEQFF. The J gene is TRBJ2-1, the V gene TRBV11-2; 8 nucleotides line up with TRBD2. Germline CDR1 SGHAT, CDR2 FQNNGV. J was trimmed by 7 bases and V by 5 bases; bases with no gene match: 10. This CDR3 comprises 15 residues.

Comments on this clone: This specimen includes other DNA sequences encoding the same CDR3. This chain connects TRBV6-5 to TRBJ1-1, with D possibly TRBD1 on 5 matching bases. Germline assignment: CDR1 MNHEY and CDR2 SVGAGI. V lost 8 bases to trimming and J lost 0 bases, with 13 bases between them. This CDR3 is 14 amino acids long. The CDR3 is CASRLRGLNTEAFF. In DNA, the CDR3 is TGTGCCAGCCGCCTGCGGGGCCTGAACACTGAAGCTTTCTTT.

This chain joins TRBV5-4 and TRBJ2-7, with D possibly being TRBD1 (6 bases). Germline CDR1 is SGHNT and CDR2 is YYREEE (reference sequence). V was shortened by 0 bases and J by 2 bases, with 12 bases between the two germline ends. The CDR3 consists of 15 residues. In DNA, the CDR3 is TGTGCCAGCAGCTTGGGGCCCGGGACAACCTACGAGCAGTACTTC. Translated: CASSLGPGTTYEQYF.

This clone came up a few times. V gene TRBV27 combines with J gene TRBJ1-3, with D tentatively TRBD1 (5 bases). The ends were cut back, 3 bases at V and 0 bases at J, with 6 bases in the middle. Per the germline V gene, CDR1 is MNHEY and CDR2 is SMNVEV (reference sequence). The CDR3 runs 14 residues. The CDR3 sequence: CASSLDNSGNTIYF. In nucleotides, the CDR3 is TGTGCCAGCAGTTTGGACAACTCTGGAAACACCATATATTTT.

The chain joins TRBV9 to TRBJ1-3; D is undetermined. The CDR3 loop spans 15 amino acids. The germline V gene encodes CDR1 SGDLS and CDR2 YYNGEE. V was pared by 0 bases and J by 0 bases, with 7 bases between. CDR3 DNA: TGTGCCAGCAGCGTAGCACAGAACTCTGGAAACACCATATATTTT. Residues: CASSVAQNSGNTIYF.

The V gene is TRBV5-1, the J gene TRBJ1-6, with a weak D call TRBD1 (6 bases). The V end was cut by 0 bases, the J end by 7 bases, with 8 bases between. This CDR3 has 14 residues. From germline, CDR1 is SGHRS and CDR2 YFSETQ. The CDR3 DNA follows: TGCGCCAGCAGCTTGGACAGGGTGAATTCACCCCTCCACTTT. Protein product: CASSLDRVNSPLHF.

The gene calls are TRBV4-1 and TRBJ2-1; tentatively, D is TRBD1 (6 bases). Trimming removed 0 bases at V and 7 bases at J, with 16 bases between. Germline assignment: CDR1 MGHRA and CDR2 YSYEKL. This CDR3 has 16 residues. The CDR3 spells CASSQDSTGWKNEQFF. DNA for the CDR3: TGCGCCAGCAGCCAAGATAGTACAGGGTGGAAGAATGAGCAGTTCTTC.

J is TRBJ1-6 and V is TRBV11-2; 10 positions agree with TRBD1. The CDR3 spans 14 residues. V was clipped by 4 bases and J by 8 bases; unmatched bases: 2. Germline-derived CDR1 and CDR2 are SGHAT and FQNNGV. CDR3 coding DNA: TGTGCCAGCAGCTGGACAGGGGGGGATTCACCCCTCCACTTT. It codes for CASSWTGGDSPLHF. Filled out from reference TRBV11-2 and TRBJ1-6, the complete variable domain reads EAGVAQSPRYKIIEKRQSVAFWCNPISGHATLYWYQQILGQGPKLLIQFQNNGVVDDSQLPKDRFSAERLKGVDSTLKIQPAKLEDSAVYLCASSWTGGDSPLHFGNGTRLTVT.

Here the CDR3 DNA reads TGTGCCAGTAAGACCCCCGGGGGAATTGACACCGGGGAGCTGTTTTTT. It codes for CASKTPGGIDTGELFF. The chain couples TRBV19 to TRBJ2-2, with a tentative D call TRBD2 (6 bases). CDR3 size: 16 residues. V shed 7 bases and J shed 3 bases, with 18 bases lying between them. The germline V gene encodes CDR1 LNHDA and CDR2 SQIVND (reference sequence).

This chain uses TRBV3-1 (or the pseudogene TRBV3-2) with TRBJ2-1; 9 nucleotides match TRBD2. The CDR3 is made up of 17 amino acids. The V gene's germline CDR1 is LGHDT and CDR2 YNNKEL (reference sequence). V shed 4 bases and J 0 bases; nucleotides not matched to a gene: 7. For the CDR3, the DNA is TGTGCCAGCAGCCCGCACGGAGCGGGGGGCTCCTACAATGAGCAGTTCTTC. Encoded protein: CASSPHGAGGSYNEQFF.

This clone was picked up one time. Other nucleotide sequences in the sample specify the same CDR3. The chain joins TRBV5-1 to TRBJ1-5, with D possibly TRBD1 on 6 matching bases. The germline V and J ends were trimmed by 0 bases and 2 bases, with 6 bases remaining between them. Germline V lookup: CDR1 SGHRS, CDR2 YFSETQ. The CDR3 is 14 amino acids. The CDR3 here is CASSLGTGNQPQHF. The CDR3 DNA sequence: TGCGCCAGCAGCTTGGGGACAGGCAATCAGCCCCAGCATTTT. Supplemented by reference TRBV5-1 and TRBJ1-5, the full variable domain reads KAGVTQTPRYLIKTRGQQVTLSCSPISGHRSVSWYQQTPGQGLQFLFEYFSETQRNKGNFPGRFSGRQFSNSRSEMNVSTLELGDSALYLCASSLGTGNQPQHFGDGTRLSIL.

The chain carries TRBV30 and TRBJ1-2, with D possibly being TRBD1 (5 bases). Trimming stripped 1 base from V and 5 bases from J, with 5 bases between. Per the germline V gene, CDR1 is GTSNPN and CDR2 is SVGIG (reference sequence). The CDR3 has 11 residues. DNA of the CDR3: TGTGCCTGGAGTGGACAGTATGGCTACACCTTC. This translates into CAWSGQYGYTF.

The rearrangement joins TRBV3-1 (or the pseudogene TRBV3-2) to TRBJ2-1; 12 nucleotides agree with TRBD2. V was pared by 4 bases and J by 4 bases, with 8 bases of the junction left unmatched. Germline assignment: CDR1 LGHDT and CDR2 YNNKEL (reference sequence). The CDR3 is made up of 17 amino acids. CDR3 DNA sequence: TGTGCCAGCAGCCCTCTAGCGGGAGGGAAGCTTTACAATGAGCAGTTCTTC. Translated, it gives CASSPLAGGKLYNEQFF.

This clone came up once. The CDR3 protein is CASRASPTSGRPTSTDTQYF. The CDR3, as DNA: TGTGCCAGCAGAGCTTCTCCGACTAGCGGGAGGCCTACTAGCACAGATACGCAGTATTTT. The chain uses TRBV21-1 and TRBJ2-3; the D call TRBD2 from the table was never checked on the DNA. TRBV21-1 is a known pseudogene. CDR3 length equals 20 residues.

V gene TRBV7-8 combines with J gene TRBJ2-7; D is perhaps TRBD2 (5 bases). Germline values: CDR1 SGHVS, CDR2 FQNEAQ. This CDR3 is 12 amino acids long. V was shortened by 3 bases and J by 7 bases, with 10 bases between the two germline ends. The CDR3 protein is CASSLTPGEQYF. The CDR3 DNA follows: TGTGCCAGCAGCTTGACTCCGGGGGAGCAGTACTTC.

The chain has TRBV27 and TRBJ2-5; 7 nucleotides agree with TRBD2. The germline V gene encodes CDR1 MNHEY and CDR2 SMNVEV (reference sequence). This CDR3 has 15 amino acids. Trimming at V came to 0 bases and at J to 3 bases, leaving 4 bases not matched to a gene. The CDR3 nucleotides read TGTGCCAGCAGTTTATCATGGCGGGGGAAAGAGACCCAGTACTTC. This gives the protein CASSLSWRGKETQYF.

The V and J genes are TRBV5-1 and TRBJ2-7; TRBD2 might be the D (6 bases). This CDR3 has 15 residues. CDR1 and CDR2 from the germline V gene are SGHRS and YFSETQ. V gave up 1 base and J gave up 4 bases, with 15 bases separating them. The DNA for the CDR3 is TGCGCCAGCAGCTTGAATCTAGCGTTACTATACGAGCAGTACTTC. The encoded protein is CASSLNLALLYEQYF.

The chain recombines TRBV29-1 with TRBJ2-2; D may be TRBD1 (6 bases). There are 15 residues in the CDR3. Per germline, CDR1 SQVTM and CDR2 ANQGSEA. V was shortened by 2 bases and J by 8 bases, with 18 bases between the two germline ends. Here the CDR3 DNA reads TGCAGCGTTGAACCGACAGGAGTGGGTAAAGGGGAGCTGTTTTTT. Protein product: CSVEPTGVGKGELFF.

This chain joins TRBV2 and TRBJ2-3; 14 bases are shared with TRBD2. After removal of 3 bases from V and 8 bases from J, the junction contained 4 bases not matched to a gene. Germline V gives CDR1 SNHLY, CDR2 FYNNEI. This CDR3 region has 15 residues. The CDR3 region has the DNA TGTGCCAGCAGTGAGTTGGGACTAGCGGGAGCTACGCAGTATTTT. The encoded protein is CASSELGLAGATQYF.

This rearrangement joins TRBV4-1 to TRBJ1-4; 7 bases fit TRBD1. CDR3 size: 15 residues. Germline values: CDR1 MGHRA, CDR2 YSYEKL. With V trimmed by 0 bases and J by 4 bases, 2 bases remained unmatched. The CDR3 DNA sequence: TGCGCCAGCAGCCAAGAAGGACAGGTTAATGAAAAACTGTTTTTT. This gives the protein CASSQEGQVNEKLFF.

The chain combines TRBV3-1 (or the pseudogene TRBV3-2) with TRBJ2-1, with TRBD1 matching 10 bases. This CDR3 is built from 15 residues. After removal of 3 bases from V and 8 bases from J, the junction contained 7 bases not matched to a gene. Per the germline V gene, CDR1 is LGHDT and CDR2 is YNNKEL (reference sequence). For the CDR3, the DNA is TGTGCCAGCAGCCATCGACAGGGGGCAACGGATGAGCAGTTCTTC. This translates into CASSHRQGATDEQFF.

The V gene is TRBV11-1, the J gene TRBJ2-7; no definite D call. The CDR3 extends over 14 amino acids. Trimming left V 2 bases short and J 0 bases short, with 8 bases between. Germline V gene sequence: CDR1 SGHAT, CDR2 FQDESV (reference sequence). This CDR3 is CASSLPGNSYEQYF. CDR3 DNA sequence: TGTGCCAGCAGCTTACCAGGAAACTCCTACGAGCAGTACTTC. Full variable domain (rest looked up from reference TRBV11-1 and TRBJ2-7): EAEVAQSPRYKITEKSQAVAFWCDPISGHATLYWYRQILGQGPELLVQFQDESVVDDSQLPKDRFSAERLKGVDSTLKIQPAELGDSAMYLCASSLPGNSYEQYFGPGTRLTVT.